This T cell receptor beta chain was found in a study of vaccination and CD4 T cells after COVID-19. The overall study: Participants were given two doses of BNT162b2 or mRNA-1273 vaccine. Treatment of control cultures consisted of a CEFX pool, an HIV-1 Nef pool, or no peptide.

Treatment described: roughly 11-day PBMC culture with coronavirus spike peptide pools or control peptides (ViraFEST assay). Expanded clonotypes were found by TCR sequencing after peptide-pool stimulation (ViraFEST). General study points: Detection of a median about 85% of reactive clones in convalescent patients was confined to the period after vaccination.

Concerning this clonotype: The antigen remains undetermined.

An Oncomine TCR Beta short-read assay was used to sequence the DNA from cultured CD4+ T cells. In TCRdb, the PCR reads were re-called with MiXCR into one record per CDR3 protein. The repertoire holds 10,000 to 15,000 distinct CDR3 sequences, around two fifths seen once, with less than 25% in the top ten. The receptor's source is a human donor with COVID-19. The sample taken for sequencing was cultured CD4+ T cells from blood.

In nucleotides, the CDR3 is TGTGCCAGCAGTGAAGTATCTACAGGGGCAGAGACCCAGTACTTC. Translation gives CASSEVSTGAETQYF. The chain couples TRBV2 to TRBJ2-5, with 7 bases matching TRBD1. This CDR3 is 15 amino acids long. The germline V gene encodes CDR1 SNHLY and CDR2 FYNNEI. After removal of 1 base from V and 4 bases from J, the junction contained 6 bases not matched to a gene.